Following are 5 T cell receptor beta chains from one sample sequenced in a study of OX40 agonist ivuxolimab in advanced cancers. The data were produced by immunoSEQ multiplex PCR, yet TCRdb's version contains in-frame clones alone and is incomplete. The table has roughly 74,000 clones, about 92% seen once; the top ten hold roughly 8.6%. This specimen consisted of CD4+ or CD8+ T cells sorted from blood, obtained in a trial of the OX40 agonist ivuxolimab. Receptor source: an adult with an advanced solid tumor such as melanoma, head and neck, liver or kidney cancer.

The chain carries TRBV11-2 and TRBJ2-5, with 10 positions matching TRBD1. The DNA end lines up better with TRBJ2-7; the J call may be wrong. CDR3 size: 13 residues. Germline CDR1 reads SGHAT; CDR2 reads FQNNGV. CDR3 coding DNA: TGTGCCAGCAGCTTAGGGACAGGGGGCGAGCAGTACTTC. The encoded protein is CASSLGTGGEQYF.

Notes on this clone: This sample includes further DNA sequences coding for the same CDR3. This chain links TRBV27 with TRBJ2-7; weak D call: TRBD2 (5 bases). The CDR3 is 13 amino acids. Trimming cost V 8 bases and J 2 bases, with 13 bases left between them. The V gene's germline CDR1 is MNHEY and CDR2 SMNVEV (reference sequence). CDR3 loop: CASSRGLTYEQYF. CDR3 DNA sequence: TGTGCCAGCTCCCGGGGTCTAACCTACGAGCAGTACTTC.

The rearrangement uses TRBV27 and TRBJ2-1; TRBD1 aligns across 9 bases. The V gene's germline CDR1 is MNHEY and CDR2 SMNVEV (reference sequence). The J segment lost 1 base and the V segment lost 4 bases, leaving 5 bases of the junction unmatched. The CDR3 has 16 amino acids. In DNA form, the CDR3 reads TGTGCCAGCAGTTCTTCAGGGACAGGGTCCTACAATGAGCAGTTCTTC. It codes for CASSSSGTGSYNEQFF.

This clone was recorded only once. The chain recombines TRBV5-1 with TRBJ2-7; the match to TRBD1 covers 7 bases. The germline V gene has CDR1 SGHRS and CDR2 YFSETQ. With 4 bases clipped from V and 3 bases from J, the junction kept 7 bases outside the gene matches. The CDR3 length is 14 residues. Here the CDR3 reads CASSLQGVFYEQYF. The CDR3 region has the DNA TGCGCCAGCAGCCTGCAGGGGGTTTTCTACGAGCAGTACTTC.

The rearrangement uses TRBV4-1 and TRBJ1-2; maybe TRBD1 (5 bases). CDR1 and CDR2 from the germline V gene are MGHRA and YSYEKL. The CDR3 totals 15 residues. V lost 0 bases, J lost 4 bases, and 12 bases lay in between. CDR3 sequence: CASSQDRTYFYGYTF. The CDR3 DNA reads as TGCGCCAGCAGCCAAGACCGGACATACTTCTATGGCTACACCTTC.